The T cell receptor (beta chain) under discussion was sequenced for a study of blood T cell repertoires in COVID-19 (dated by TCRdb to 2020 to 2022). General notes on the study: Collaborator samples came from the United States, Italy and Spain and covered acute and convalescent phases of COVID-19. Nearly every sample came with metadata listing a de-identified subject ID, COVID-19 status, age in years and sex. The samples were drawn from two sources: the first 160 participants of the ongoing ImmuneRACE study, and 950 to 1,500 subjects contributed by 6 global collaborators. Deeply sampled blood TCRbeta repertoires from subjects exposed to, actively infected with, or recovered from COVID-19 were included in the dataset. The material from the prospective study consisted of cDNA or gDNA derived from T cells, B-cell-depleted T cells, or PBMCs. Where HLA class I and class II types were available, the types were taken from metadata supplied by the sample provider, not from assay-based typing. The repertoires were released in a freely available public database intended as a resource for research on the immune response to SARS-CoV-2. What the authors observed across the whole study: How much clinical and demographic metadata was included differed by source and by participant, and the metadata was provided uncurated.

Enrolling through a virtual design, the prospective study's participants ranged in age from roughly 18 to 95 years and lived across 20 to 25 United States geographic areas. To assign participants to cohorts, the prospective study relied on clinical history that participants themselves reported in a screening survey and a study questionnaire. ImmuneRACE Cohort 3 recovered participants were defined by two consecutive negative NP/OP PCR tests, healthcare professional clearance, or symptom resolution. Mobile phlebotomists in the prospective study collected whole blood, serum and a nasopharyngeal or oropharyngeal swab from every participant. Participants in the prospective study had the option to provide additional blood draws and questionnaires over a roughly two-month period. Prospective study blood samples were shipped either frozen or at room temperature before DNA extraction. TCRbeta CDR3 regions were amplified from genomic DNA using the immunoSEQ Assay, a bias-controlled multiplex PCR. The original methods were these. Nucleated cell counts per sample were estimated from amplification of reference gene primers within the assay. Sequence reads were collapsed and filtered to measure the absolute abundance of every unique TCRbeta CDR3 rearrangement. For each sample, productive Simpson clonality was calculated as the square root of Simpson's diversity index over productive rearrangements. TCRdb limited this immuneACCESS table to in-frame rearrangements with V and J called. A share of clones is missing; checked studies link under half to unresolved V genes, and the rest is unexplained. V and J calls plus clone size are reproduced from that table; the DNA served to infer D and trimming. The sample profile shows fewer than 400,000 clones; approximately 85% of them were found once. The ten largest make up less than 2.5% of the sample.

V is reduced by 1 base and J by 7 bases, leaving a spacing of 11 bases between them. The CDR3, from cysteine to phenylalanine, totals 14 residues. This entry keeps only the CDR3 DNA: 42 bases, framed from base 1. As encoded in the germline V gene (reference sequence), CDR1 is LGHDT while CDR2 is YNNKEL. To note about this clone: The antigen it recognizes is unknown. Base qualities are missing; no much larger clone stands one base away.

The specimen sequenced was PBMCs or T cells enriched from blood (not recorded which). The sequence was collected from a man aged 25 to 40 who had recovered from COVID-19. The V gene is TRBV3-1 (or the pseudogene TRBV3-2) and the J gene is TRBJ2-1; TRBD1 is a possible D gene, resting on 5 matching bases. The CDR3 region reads CASSQGLRVNEQFF. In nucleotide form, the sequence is TGTGCCAGCAGCCAAGGTCTCAGGGTGAATGAGCAGTTCTTC.